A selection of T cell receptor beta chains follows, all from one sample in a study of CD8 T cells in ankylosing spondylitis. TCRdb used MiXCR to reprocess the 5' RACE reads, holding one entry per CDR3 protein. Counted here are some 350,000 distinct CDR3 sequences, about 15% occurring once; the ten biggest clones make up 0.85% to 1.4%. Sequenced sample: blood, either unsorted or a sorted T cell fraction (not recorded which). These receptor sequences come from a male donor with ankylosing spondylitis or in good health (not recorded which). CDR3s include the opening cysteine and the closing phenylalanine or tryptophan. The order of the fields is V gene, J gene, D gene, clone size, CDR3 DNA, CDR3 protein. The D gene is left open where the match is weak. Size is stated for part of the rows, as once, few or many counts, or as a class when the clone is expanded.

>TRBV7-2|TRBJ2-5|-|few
TGTGCCAGCAGCCCTAACAGGCCACAAGAGACCCAGTACTTC
CASSPNRPQETQYF
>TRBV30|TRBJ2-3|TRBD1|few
TGTGCCTGGAAAAGGGGGCCTACAGATACGCAGTATTTT
CAWKRGPTDTQYF
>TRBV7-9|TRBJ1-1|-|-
TGTGCCAGCAGCTTACAGGGAGGTTCTGAAGCTTTCTTT
CASSLQGGSEAFF
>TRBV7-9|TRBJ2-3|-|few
TGTGCCAGCAGCTCCGCAGCAGATACGCAGTATTTT
CASSSAADTQYF
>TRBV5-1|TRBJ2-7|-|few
TGCGCCAGCCAGACCGACGGAACCTACGAGCAGTACTTC
CASQTDGTYEQYF
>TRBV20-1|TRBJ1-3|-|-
TGCAGTGCTAGAGTCACAGGCTCTGGAAACACCATATATTTT
CSARVTGSGNTIYF
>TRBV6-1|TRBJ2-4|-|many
TGTGCCAGCAGTCGAGAAGCCAAAAACATTCAGTACTTC
CASSREAKNIQYF
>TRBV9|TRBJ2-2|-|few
TGTGCCAGCAGCGTAGTGATGGGGGGTTACGGCACCGGGGAGCTGTTTTTT
CASSVVMGGYGTGELFF
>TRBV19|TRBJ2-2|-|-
TGTGCCAGTAGTCCCCGTGGGGGGAAAGTGGGCACCGGGGAGCTGTTTTTT
CASSPRGGKVGTGELFF
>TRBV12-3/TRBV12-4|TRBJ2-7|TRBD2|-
TGTGCCAGCCAAGGGACTAGCGGCCCCTACGAGCAGTACTTC
CASQGTSGPYEQYF
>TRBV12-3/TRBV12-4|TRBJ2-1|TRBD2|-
TGTGCCAGCAGATCTCTAGCGGGAGTAGTCGCGGAGCAGTTCTTC
CASRSLAGVVAEQFF
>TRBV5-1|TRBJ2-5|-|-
TGCGCCAGCAGCTTACGGGGGATGCCTTTAGAGACCCAGTACTTC
CASSLRGMPLETQYF
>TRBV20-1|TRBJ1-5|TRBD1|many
TGCAGTGCCAAGGGGACAGAGGCTCAGCCCCAGCATTTT
CSAKGTEAQPQHF
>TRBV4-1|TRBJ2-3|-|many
TGCGCCAGCAGCCAAGCCCCCACTACAGATACGCAGTATTTT
CASSQAPTTDTQYF
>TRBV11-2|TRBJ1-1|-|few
TGTGCCAGCAGCTTAGTAGGGACACCCAAAAAAGCTTTCTTT
CASSLVGTPKKAFF
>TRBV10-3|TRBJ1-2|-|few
TGTGCCGCAGATGTCGGGGCGGTCCACACCTTC
CAADVGAVHTF
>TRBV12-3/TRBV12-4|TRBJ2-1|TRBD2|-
TGTGCCAGCAGCGCCAGCGGGGGGGCCAGCAATGAGCAGTTCTTC
CASSASGGASNEQFF
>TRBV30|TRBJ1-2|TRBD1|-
TGTGCCTGGGGGGACAGGGGTTGGTATGGCTACACCTTC
CAWGDRGWYGYTF
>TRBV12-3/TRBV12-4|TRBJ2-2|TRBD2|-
TGTGCCAGCAGTTTGTTTGGACTAGCGGGAGTGACCGGGGAGCTGTTTTTT
CASSLFGLAGVTGELFF
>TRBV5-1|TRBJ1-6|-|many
TGCGCCAGCAGCTTGGAAGTCGATTCACCCCTCCACTTT
CASSLEVDSPLHF
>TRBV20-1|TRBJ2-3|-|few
TGCAGTGCTAGTACGCGGAGGAGCTCAGATACGCAGTATTTT
CSASTRRSSDTQYF
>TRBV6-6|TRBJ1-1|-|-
TGTGCCAGCAGTCCTAGGACCGCGACTGAAGCTTTCTTT
CASSPRTATEAFF
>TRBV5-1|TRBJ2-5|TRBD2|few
TGCACCAGCAGCGAAGGTAGCGGGAGGTGGGAGACCCAGTACTTC
CTSSEGSGRWETQYF
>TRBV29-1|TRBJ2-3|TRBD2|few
TGCAGCGTCTGGACTAGCGGAAATACGCAGTATTTT
CSVWTSGNTQYF